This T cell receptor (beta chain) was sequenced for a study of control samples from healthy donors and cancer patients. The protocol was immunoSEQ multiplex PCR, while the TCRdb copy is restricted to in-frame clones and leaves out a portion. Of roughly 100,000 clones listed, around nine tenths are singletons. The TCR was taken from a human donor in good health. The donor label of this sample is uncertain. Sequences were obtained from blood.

This chain's CDR3 is CASSETRRGDYGYTF. The CDR3 DNA reads TGCGCCAGCAGTGAGACCCGAAGGGGAGACTATGGCTACACCTTC. V and J are TRBV10-2 and TRBJ1-2; TRBD1 is a possible D gene (5 bases). This CDR3 has 15 residues. Trimming took off 2 bases at V and 3 bases at J, with 13 bases between the two ends. CDR1 and CDR2 (germline): WSHSY, SAAADI.